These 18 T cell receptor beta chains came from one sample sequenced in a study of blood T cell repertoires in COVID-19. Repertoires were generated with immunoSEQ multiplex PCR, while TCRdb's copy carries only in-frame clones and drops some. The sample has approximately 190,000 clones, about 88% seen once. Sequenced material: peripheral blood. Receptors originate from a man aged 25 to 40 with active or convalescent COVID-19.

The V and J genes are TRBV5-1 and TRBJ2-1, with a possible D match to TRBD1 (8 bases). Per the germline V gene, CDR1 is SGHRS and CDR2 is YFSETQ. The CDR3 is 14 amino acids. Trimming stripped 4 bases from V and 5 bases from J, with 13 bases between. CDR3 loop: CASSLQGGNNEQFF. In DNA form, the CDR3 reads TGCGCCAGCAGCCTACAGGGGGGGAACAATGAGCAGTTCTTC. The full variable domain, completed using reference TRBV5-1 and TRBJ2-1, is KAGVTQTPRYLIKTRGQQVTLSCSPISGHRSVSWYQQTPGQGLQFLFEYFSETQRNKGNFPGRFSGRQFSNSRSEMNVSTLELGDSALYLCASSLQGGNNEQFFGPGTRLTVL.

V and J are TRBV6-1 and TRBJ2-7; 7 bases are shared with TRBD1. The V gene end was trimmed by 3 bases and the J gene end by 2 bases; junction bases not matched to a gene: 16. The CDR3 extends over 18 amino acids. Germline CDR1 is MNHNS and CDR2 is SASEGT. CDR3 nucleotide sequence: TGTGCCAGCAGTGACTTCGCACCGGACAGGCCTTGGCCCTACGAGCAGTACTTC. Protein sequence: CASSDFAPDRPWPYEQYF.

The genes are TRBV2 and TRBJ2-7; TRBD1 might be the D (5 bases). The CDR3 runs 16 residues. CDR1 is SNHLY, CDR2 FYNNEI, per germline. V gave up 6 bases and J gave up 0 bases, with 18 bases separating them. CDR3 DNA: TGTGCCAGCAGCGGTTTGGGGCAAGGGCGCTCCTACGAGCAGTACTTC. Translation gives CASSGLGQGRSYEQYF.

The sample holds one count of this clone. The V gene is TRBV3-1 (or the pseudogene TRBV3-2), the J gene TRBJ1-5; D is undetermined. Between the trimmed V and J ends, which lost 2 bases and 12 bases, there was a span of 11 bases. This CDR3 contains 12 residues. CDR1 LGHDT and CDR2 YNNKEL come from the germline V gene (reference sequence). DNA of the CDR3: TGTGCCAGCAGCCAATCCGCGGGCCTCCAGCATTTT. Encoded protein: CASSQSAGLQHF.

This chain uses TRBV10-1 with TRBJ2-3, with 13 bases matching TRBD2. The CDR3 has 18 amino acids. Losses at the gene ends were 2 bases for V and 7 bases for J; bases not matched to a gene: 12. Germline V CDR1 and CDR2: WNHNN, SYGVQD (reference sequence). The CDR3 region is CASSEGTAGLAGKNTQYF. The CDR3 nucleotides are TGCGCCAGCAGTGAGGGGACAGCGGGACTAGCGGGGAAAAATACGCAGTATTTT.

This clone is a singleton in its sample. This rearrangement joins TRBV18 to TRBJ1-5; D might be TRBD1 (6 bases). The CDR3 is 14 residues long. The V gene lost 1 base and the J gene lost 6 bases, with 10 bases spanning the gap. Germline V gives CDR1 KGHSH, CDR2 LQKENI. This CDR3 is CASSPRGPGQPQHF. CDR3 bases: TGTGCCAGCTCACCACGGGGGCCGGGTCAGCCCCAGCATTTT.

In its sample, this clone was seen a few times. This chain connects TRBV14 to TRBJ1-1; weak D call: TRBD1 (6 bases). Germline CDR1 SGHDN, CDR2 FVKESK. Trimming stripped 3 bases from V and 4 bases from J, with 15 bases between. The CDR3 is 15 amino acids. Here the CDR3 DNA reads TGTGCCAGCAGCCACTTAGGTACAGGGACCACTGAAGCTTTCTTT. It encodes CASSHLGTGTTEAFF.

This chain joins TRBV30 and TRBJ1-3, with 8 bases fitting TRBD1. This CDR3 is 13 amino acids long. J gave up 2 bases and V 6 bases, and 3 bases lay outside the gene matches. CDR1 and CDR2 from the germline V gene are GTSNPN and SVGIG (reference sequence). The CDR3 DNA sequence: TGTGCCTGCCTGGGACAGGCTGGAAACACCATATATTTT. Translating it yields CACLGQAGNTIYF.

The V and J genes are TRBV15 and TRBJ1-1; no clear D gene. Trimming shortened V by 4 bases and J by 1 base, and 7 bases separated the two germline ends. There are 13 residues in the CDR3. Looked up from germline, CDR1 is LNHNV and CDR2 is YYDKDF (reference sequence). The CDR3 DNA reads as TGTGCCACCAGCACGGAGACGAACACTGAAGCTTTCTTT. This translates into CATSTETNTEAFF.

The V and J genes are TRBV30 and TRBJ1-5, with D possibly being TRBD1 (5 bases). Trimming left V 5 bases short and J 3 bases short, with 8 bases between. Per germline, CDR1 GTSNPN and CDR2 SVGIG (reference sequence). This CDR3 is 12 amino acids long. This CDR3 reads CAWGQVNQPQHF. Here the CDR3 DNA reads TGTGCCTGGGGACAAGTCAATCAGCCCCAGCATTTT.

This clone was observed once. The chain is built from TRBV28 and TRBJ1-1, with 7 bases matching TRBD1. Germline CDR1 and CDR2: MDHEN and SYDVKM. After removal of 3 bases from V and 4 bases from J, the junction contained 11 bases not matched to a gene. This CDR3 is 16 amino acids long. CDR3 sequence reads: CASSFKWPTGTTEAFF. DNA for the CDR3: TGTGCCAGCAGTTTTAAGTGGCCGACAGGGACCACTGAAGCTTTCTTT. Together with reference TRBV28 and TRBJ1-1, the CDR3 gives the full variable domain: DVKVTQSSRYLVKRTGEKVFLECVQDMDHENMFWYRQDPGLGLRLIYFSYDVKMKEKGDIPEGYSVSREKKERFSLILESASTNQTSMYLCASSFKWPTGTTEAFFGQGTRLTVV.

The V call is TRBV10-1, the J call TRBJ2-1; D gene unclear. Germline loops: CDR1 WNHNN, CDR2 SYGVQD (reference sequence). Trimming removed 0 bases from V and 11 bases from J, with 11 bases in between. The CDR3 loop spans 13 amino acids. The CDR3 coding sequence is TGCGCCAGCAGTGAGTCGGATTGGCGGCAGCAGTTCTTC. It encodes CASSESDWRQQFF.

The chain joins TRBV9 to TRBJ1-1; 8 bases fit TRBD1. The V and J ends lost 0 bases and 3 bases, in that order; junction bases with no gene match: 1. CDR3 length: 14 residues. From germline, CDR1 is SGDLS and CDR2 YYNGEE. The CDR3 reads CASSVVTGDTEAFF. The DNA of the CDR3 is TGTGCCAGCAGCGTAGTGACAGGGGACACTGAAGCTTTCTTT.

CDR3 coding DNA: TGTGCCAGCAGCCGGACAGGGGTCCAGCCCCAGCATTTT. It is translated as CASSRTGVQPQHF. This chain joins TRBV6-5 and TRBJ1-5, with 9 bases lining up with TRBD1. Germline CDR1 is MNHEY and CDR2 is SVGAGI. V lost 6 bases, J lost 7 bases, and 4 bases stayed unmatched. The length of the CDR3 is 13 residues.

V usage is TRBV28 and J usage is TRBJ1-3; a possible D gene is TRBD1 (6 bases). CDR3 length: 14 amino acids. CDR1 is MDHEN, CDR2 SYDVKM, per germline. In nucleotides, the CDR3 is TGTTCGACAGCAGGGGATAACTCTGGAAACACCATATATTTT. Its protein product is CSTAGDNSGNTIYF.

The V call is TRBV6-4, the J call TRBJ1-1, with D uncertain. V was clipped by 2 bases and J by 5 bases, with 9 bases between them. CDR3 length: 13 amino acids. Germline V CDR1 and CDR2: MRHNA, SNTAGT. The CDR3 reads CASSDNQKTEAFF. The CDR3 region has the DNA TGTGCCAGCAGTGACAACCAGAAGACTGAAGCTTTCTTT.

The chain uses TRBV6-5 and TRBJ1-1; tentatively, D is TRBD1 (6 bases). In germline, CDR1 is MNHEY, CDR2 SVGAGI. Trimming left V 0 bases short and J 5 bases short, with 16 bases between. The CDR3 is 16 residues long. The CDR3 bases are TGTGCCAGCAGTTACTCGAGGGGGGGCGCGGGAACTGAAGCTTTCTTT. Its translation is CASSYSRGGAGTEAFF.

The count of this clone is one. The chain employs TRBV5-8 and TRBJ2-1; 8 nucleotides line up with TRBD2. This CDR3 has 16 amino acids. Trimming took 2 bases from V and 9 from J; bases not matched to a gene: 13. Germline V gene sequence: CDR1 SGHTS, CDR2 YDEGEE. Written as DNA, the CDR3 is TGTGCCAGCAGCTTAGACCCCGGGCTGGCGGGGGGTGAGCAGTTCTTC. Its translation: CASSLDPGLAGGEQFF.